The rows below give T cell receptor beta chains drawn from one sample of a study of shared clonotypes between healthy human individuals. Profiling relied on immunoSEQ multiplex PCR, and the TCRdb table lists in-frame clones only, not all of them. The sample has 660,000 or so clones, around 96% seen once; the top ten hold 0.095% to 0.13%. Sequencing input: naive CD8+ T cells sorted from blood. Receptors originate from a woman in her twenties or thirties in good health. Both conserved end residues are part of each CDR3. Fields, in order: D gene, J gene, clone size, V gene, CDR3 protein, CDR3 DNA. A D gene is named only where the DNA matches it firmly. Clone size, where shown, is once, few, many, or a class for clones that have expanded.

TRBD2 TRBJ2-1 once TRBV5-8 CASSGIAGGVNEQFF TGTGCCAGCAGCGGAATAGCGGGAGGAGTGAATGAGCAGTTCTTC
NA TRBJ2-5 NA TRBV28 CASSFSGTQYF TGTGCCAGCAGTTTTTCGGGTACCCAGTACTTC
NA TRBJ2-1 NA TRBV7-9 CASRLQSNEQFF TGTGCCAGCAGACTCCAGAGCAATGAGCAGTTCTTC
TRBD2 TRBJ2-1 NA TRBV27 CASSLRASGPNEQFF TGTGCCAGCAGTTTAAGGGCTAGCGGGCCCAATGAGCAGTTCTTC
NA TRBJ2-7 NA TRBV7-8 CASSLAAIAGKYEQYF TGTGCCAGCAGCTTAGCGGCTATCGCCGGTAAATACGAGCAGTACTTC
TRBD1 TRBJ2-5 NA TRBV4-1 CASSHRQGATMETQYF TGCGCCAGCAGCCACAGACAGGGGGCTACGATGGAGACCCAGTACTTC
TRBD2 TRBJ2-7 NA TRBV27 CASTLGTSGRGEQYF TGTGCCAGCACCCTCGGGACTAGCGGGAGGGGGGAGCAGTACTTC
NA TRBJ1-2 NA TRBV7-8 CASSNYRAHGYTF TGTGCCAGCAGCAACTACCGGGCGCACGGCTACACCTTC
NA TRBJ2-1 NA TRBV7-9 CASSTRQGHTYNEQFF TGTGCCAGCAGCACACGCCAGGGGCACACCTACAATGAGCAGTTCTTC
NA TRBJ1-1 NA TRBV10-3 CAISEPKGNTEAFF TGTGCCATCAGTGAGCCCAAGGGGAACACTGAAGCTTTCTTT
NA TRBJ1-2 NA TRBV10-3 CAISGLSGMGDGYTF TGTGCCATCAGTGGGTTATCAGGAATGGGCGATGGCTACACCTTC
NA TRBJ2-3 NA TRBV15 CATSKGVGRERADTQYF TGTGCCACCAGCAAGGGGGTGGGGCGGGAGAGGGCAGATACGCAGTATTTT
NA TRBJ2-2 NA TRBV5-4 CAYGELGNTGELFF TGTGCTTATGGGGAGCTGGGGAACACCGGGGAGCTGTTTTTT
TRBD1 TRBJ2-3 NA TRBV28 CASSSHGTGDTQYF TGTGCCAGCAGTTCTCACGGGACAGGGGATACGCAGTATTTT
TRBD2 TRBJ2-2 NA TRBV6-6 CASSGGRARTGELFF TGTGCCAGCAGTGGCGGGAGGGCCAGGACCGGGGAGCTGTTTTTT
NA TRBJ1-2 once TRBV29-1 CSVWPEPNYGYTF TGCAGCGTTTGGCCGGAACCTAACTATGGCTACACCTTC
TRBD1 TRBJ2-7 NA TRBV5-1 CAREDRGLPVGLYEQYF TGCGCCAGAGAGGACAGGGGCCTACCCGTGGGACTCTACGAGCAGTACTTC
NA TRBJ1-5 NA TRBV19 CAISKRGDQPQHF TGTGCCATCTCGAAAAGGGGCGACCAGCCCCAGCATTTT
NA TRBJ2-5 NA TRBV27 CASSLFTASQETQYF TGTGCCAGCAGTTTATTCACAGCCAGTCAAGAGACCCAGTACTTC
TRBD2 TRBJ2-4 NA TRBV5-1 CASSISGISPEGIQYF TGCGCCAGCAGCATAAGCGGGATCAGTCCGGAGGGGATTCAGTACTTC
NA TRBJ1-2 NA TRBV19 CASSIWSGTPQRYGYTF TGTGCCAGTAGTATATGGTCCGGGACACCCCAACGCTATGGCTACACCTTC
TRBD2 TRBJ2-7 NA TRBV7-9 CASRLAGTYEQYF TGTGCCAGCAGACTAGCGGGGACCTACGAGCAGTACTTC
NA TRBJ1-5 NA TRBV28 CASSLSPSNQPQHF TGTGCCAGCAGTTTATCCCCGAGCAATCAGCCCCAGCATTTT
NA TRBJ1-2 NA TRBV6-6 CASSYGREYYGYTF TGTGCCAGCAGTTATGGGCGAGAATACTATGGCTACACCTTC
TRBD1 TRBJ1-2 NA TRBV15 CATSDRTGPNYGYTF TGTGCCACCAGCGACCGGACAGGGCCTAACTATGGCTACACCTTC
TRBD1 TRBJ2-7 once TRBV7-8 CASSFGTGLAYEQYF TGTGCCAGCAGCTTCGGGACAGGACTTGCCTACGAGCAGTACTTC
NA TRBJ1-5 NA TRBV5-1 CATPHPYSNQPQHF TGCGCCACCCCCCACCCTTATAGCAATCAGCCCCAGCATTTT
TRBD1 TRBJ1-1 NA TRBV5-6 CASSSDRGVYGEAFF TGTGCCAGCAGCTCGGACAGGGGAGTATACGGTGAAGCTTTCTTT
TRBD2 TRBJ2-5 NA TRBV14 CASSPEGTGLAGGPPETQYF TGTGCCAGCAGCCCCGAAGGGACGGGACTAGCGGGAGGGCCTCCAGAGACCCAGTACTTC
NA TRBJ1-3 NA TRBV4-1 CASSQVRGDNTIYF TGCGCCAGCAGCCAGGTGCGGGGGGATAACACCATATATTTT
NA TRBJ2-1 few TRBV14 CASSPIEGNEQFF TGTGCCAGCAGCCCGATAGAGGGTAATGAGCAGTTCTTC
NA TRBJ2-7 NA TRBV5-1 CASSLRTGPGYEQYF TGCGCCAGCAGCTTGCGAACAGGACCAGGTTACGAGCAGTACTTC
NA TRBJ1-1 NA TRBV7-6 CASSLQAGGTEAFF TGTGCCAGCAGCTTACAGGCTGGGGGCACTGAAGCTTTCTTT
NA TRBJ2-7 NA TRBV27 CASSLSPSSYEQYF TGTGCCAGCAGTTTATCGCCCAGCTCCTACGAGCAGTACTTC
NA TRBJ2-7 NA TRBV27 CASSSGFDEQYF TGTGCCAGCAGTTCGGGGTTTGACGAGCAGTACTTC
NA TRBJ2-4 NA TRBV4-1 CASSPERVLAKNIQYF TGCGCCAGCAGCCCCGAGCGGGTACTAGCCAAAAACATTCAGTACTTC
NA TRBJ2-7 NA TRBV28 CASSFGQGPYEQYF TGTGCCAGCAGTTTTGGGCAGGGTCCCTACGAGCAGTACTTC
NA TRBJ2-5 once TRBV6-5 CASSPLVLETQYF TGTGCCAGCAGTCCCCTAGTGCTCGAGACCCAGTACTTC
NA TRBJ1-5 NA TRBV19 CASYGHPNQPQHF TGTGCCAGTTACGGACATCCAAATCAGCCCCAGCATTTT
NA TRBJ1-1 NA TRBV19 CASSMFGGANTEAFF TGTGCCAGTAGTATGTTCGGGGGGGCGAACACTGAAGCTTTCTTT
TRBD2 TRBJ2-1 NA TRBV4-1 CASSQSELARSSYNEQFF TGCGCCAGCAGCCAATCAGAACTAGCGAGGAGCAGTTACAATGAGCAGTTCTTC
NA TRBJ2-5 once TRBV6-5 CASSYAGRQETQYF TGTGCCAGCAGTTACGCCGGACGCCAAGAGACCCAGTACTTC
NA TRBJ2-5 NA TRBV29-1 CSVGTMEAQYF TGCAGCGTAGGGACGATGGAGGCCCAGTACTTC
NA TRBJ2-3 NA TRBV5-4 CASSPGVDTQYF TGTGCCAGCAGCCCAGGGGTGGATACGCAGTATTTT
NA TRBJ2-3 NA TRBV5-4 CASSLGGLQGDTQYF TGTGCCAGCAGCTTGGGGGGACTCCAGGGCGATACGCAGTATTTT
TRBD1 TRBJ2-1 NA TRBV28 CASSYDRGVNEQFF TGTGCCAGCAGTTACGACAGGGGCGTCAATGAGCAGTTCTTC
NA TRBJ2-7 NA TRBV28 CASSTGTQDEQYF TGTGCCAGCAGTACCGGGACACAAGACGAGCAGTACTTC
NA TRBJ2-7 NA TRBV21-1 CPGGYEQYF TGTCCCGGGGGTTACGAGCAGTACTTC
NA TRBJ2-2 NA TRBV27 CASSFIGKATGELFF TGTGCCAGCAGTTTCATCGGGAAGGCCACCGGGGAGCTGTTTTTT
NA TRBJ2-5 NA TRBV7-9 CASSLGRGHETQYF TGTGCCAGCAGCCTAGGGAGGGGGCATGAGACCCAGTACTTC
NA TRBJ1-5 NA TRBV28 CASSLRTFYSNQPQHF TGTGCCAGCAGTTTAAGGACTTTCTATAGCAATCAGCCCCAGCATTTT